The 26 T cell receptor beta chains below were found in one sample sequenced in a study of long-term antiretroviral therapy in people with HIV. The assay, immunoSEQ v3.0, was run at survey level. The protocol was immunoSEQ multiplex PCR, while the TCRdb copy is restricted to in-frame clones and leaves out a portion. The table lists just under 40,000 clones, around 88% of them singletons. The input for sequencing was unsorted PBMCs, taken just before starting antiretroviral therapy. The origin of the receptors is a woman aged 18-29 years with HIV.

The chain uses TRBV4-1 and TRBJ2-7, with 9 bases that match TRBD1. V shed 0 bases and J 2 bases; nucleotides not matched to a gene: 2. The CDR3 extends over 15 amino acids. CDR1 is MGHRA, CDR2 YSYEKL, per germline. CDR3 DNA sequence: TGCGCCAGCAGCCAAGAAAGACAGGGGGCCTACGAGCAGTACTTC. It is translated as CASSQERQGAYEQYF.

The chain is built from TRBV9 and TRBJ2-7, with a weak D call TRBD2 (6 bases). This CDR3 spans 14 amino acids. V was clipped by 3 bases and J by 3 bases, with 13 bases between them. Germline values: CDR1 SGDLS, CDR2 YYNGEE. The CDR3 is CASSAAGTFYEQYF. In nucleotides, the CDR3 is TGTGCCAGCAGCGCGGCGGGGACTTTCTACGAGCAGTACTTC.

The chain employs TRBV7-9 and TRBJ2-7, with TRBD2 matching 7 bases. After removal of 5 bases from V and 1 base from J, the junction contained 8 bases not matched to a gene. Germline CDR1 SEHNR, CDR2 FQNEAQ (reference sequence). This CDR3 contains 15 residues. CDR3 in amino acids: CASSPPPSGSYEQYF. The CDR3 nucleotides read TGTGCCAGCAGCCCGCCGCCTAGCGGATCCTACGAGCAGTACTTC.

The CDR3 protein is CASSFLTSGVAYNEQFF. The CDR3 region has the DNA TGTGCCAGCAGTTTCTTGACTAGCGGGGTGGCTTACAATGAGCAGTTCTTC. This chain links TRBV28 with TRBJ2-1, with TRBD2 identical over 11 bases. CDR1 and CDR2 from the germline V gene are MDHEN and SYDVKM. The CDR3 is 17 residues long. V lost 3 bases, J lost 4 bases, and 8 bases stayed unmatched. Full variable domain (outside the CDR3, taken from reference TRBV28 and TRBJ2-1): DVKVTQSSRYLVKRTGEKVFLECVQDMDHENMFWYRQDPGLGLRLIYFSYDVKMKEKGDIPEGYSVSREKKERFSLILESASTNQTSMYLCASSFLTSGVAYNEQFFGPGTRLTVL.

The gene calls are TRBV10-3 and TRBJ2-2; 11 bases align to TRBD2. V shed 6 bases, J shed 3 bases, and the junction held 12 bases outside the gene matches. Germline CDR1 is ENHRY and CDR2 is SYGVKD. The CDR3 is 18 amino acids. In nucleotides, the CDR3 is TGTGCCATCAGGGGGCCGGAGACTAGCGGGAAAGACACCGGGGAGCTGTTTTTT. Translating gives CAIRGPETSGKDTGELFF.

This clone was observed a single time. This chain uses TRBV13 with TRBJ2-1; TRBD2 aligns across 14 bases. This CDR3 spans 17 amino acids. The V and J ends lost 5 bases and 6 bases, in that order; junction bases with no gene match: 9. Germline values: CDR1 PRHDT, CDR2 FYEKMQ (reference sequence). CDR3 sequence: CASSQRGGTSGSNEQFF. CDR3 nucleotides: TGTGCCAGCAGCCAGAGGGGCGGGACTAGCGGGAGCAATGAGCAGTTCTTC.

V and J are TRBV7-9 and TRBJ2-5, with no clear D. The V end was cut by 3 bases, the J end by 1 base, with 9 bases between. Germline V gives CDR1 SEHNR, CDR2 FQNEAQ (reference sequence). CDR3 length equals 14 residues. DNA for the CDR3: TGTGCCAGCAGCTTTTTGATGGGCCAAGAGACCCAGTACTTC. Translating gives CASSFLMGQETQYF.

The chain couples TRBV7-3 to TRBJ2-1; D may be TRBD2 (7 bases). Germline assignment: CDR1 SGHTA and CDR2 FQGTGA. This CDR3 is 18 amino acids long. V dropped 5 bases and J dropped 2 bases, with 22 bases sitting between them. Here the CDR3 reads CASSTRRLGGGAYNEQFF. Here the CDR3 DNA reads TGTGCCAGCAGCACTCGGCGACTGGGGGGGGGCGCCTACAATGAGCAGTTCTTC.

This chain joins TRBV11-2 and TRBJ2-2, with D perhaps matching TRBD1 (6 bases). The CDR3 runs to 12 residues. V was cut by 7 bases and J by 8 bases, with 11 bases left in between. Germline V gene sequence: CDR1 SGHAT, CDR2 FQNNGV. Written as DNA, the CDR3 is TGTGCCAGCACCCTGGGGGCAGGGGAGCTGTTTTTT. Translating gives CASTLGAGELFF.

This chain links TRBV10-3 with TRBJ1-1; TRBD1 matches at 9 bases. J was trimmed by 4 bases and V by 4 bases; bases with no gene match: 7. The CDR3 runs 15 residues. Germline values: CDR1 ENHRY, CDR2 SYGVKD. The CDR3 DNA is TGTGCCATCAGTGGAGGACAGGGGTTAAGCACTGAAGCTTTCTTT. This gives the protein CAISGGQGLSTEAFF.

V usage is TRBV28 and J usage is TRBJ1-2; D call uncertain. The germline V gene has CDR1 MDHEN and CDR2 SYDVKM. This CDR3 has 16 residues. V was pared by 1 base and J by 4 bases, with 16 bases between. The CDR3 bases are TGTGCCAGCAGTTTATTATCTTCGCGGTCGGTCTATGGCTACACCTTC. It codes for CASSLLSSRSVYGYTF.

V gene TRBV29-1 combines with J gene TRBJ1-5; weak D call: TRBD1 (5 bases). The length of the CDR3 is 13 residues. Germline V gene data show CDR1 as SQVTM and CDR2 as ANQGSEA. The CDR3 here is CSIGEFGNQPQHF. As DNA, the CDR3 is TGCAGTATAGGGGAATTTGGCAATCAGCCCCAGCATTTT.

The rearrangement links TRBV27 to TRBJ1-2, with 12 nucleotides matching TRBD1. There are 17 residues in the CDR3. The V segment lost 3 bases and the J segment 2 bases; nucleotides outside the gene matches: 7. In germline, CDR1 is MNHEY, CDR2 SMNVEV (reference sequence). CDR3 protein: CASSLLGQGAKNYGYTF. The CDR3, as DNA: TGTGCCAGCAGTTTGCTGGGACAGGGGGCCAAGAACTATGGCTACACCTTC.

V and J are TRBV9 and TRBJ1-5; D ambiguous. This CDR3 comprises 15 residues. Trimming cost V 4 bases and J 2 bases, with 13 bases left between them. CDR1 and CDR2 from the germline V gene are SGDLS and YYNGEE. The CDR3 reads CASSPGLSGNQPQHF. CDR3 DNA sequence: TGTGCCAGCAGCCCCGGTTTGTCGGGCAATCAGCCCCAGCATTTT.

The V call is TRBV4-1, the J call TRBJ2-7; possibly TRBD2 for D (5 bases). The CDR3 loop spans 12 amino acids. Trimming stripped 1 base from V and 7 bases from J, with 8 bases between. From germline, CDR1 is MGHRA and CDR2 YSYEKL. As DNA, the CDR3 is TGCGCCAGCAGCCAAGCCGGGGATGAGCAGTACTTC. Protein sequence: CASSQAGDEQYF.

The chain has TRBV30 and TRBJ2-1, with D unclear. V lost 4 bases and J lost 2, with 15 bases in between. The CDR3 is made up of 15 amino acids. In germline, CDR1 is GTSNPN, CDR2 SVGIG (reference sequence). CDR3 DNA sequence: TGTGCCTGGATCCGCTGGGCTCCCCCCTACAATGAGCAGTTCTTC. This codes for CAWIRWAPPYNEQFF.

The V and J genes are TRBV7-2 and TRBJ1-2; 8 nucleotides align to TRBD1. CDR1 and CDR2 (germline): SGHTA, FQGNSA. The CDR3 is 14 residues long. Trimming removed 4 bases from V and 6 bases from J; junction bases left unmatched: 7. CDR3 in amino acids: CASSSGGPLDGYTF. In nucleotides, the CDR3 is TGTGCCAGCAGCTCAGGGGGCCCGTTAGATGGCTACACCTTC.

The chain carries TRBV5-3 and TRBJ1-5; D remains ambiguous. TRBV5-3 is annotated as an ORF whose role is uncertain. CDR3 length: 15 residues. The germline V and J ends were trimmed by 0 bases and 0 bases, with 7 bases remaining between them. CDR3 DNA: TGTGCCAGAAGCTTGGCACGTATTAGCAATCAGCCCCAGCATTTT. Translation: CARSLARISNQPQHF.

V and J are TRBV5-8 and TRBJ1-1; TRBD1 matches 8 bases. Germline V gene lookup returns CDR1 SGHTS and CDR2 YDEGEE. The CDR3 runs to 17 residues. V dropped 1 base and J dropped 5; count of bases not matched to a gene: 13. CDR3 loop: CASSLPHRGKGWTEAFF. For the CDR3, the DNA is TGTGCCAGCAGCTTGCCTCACAGGGGGAAAGGATGGACTGAAGCTTTCTTT.

V is TRBV18 and J is TRBJ1-5; D unclear. The CDR3 length is 16 residues. Per the germline V gene, CDR1 is KGHSH and CDR2 is LQKENI. V was cut by 2 bases and J by 0 bases, with 11 bases left in between. The CDR3 region is CASSPGSGSSNQPQHF. CDR3 nucleotides: TGTGCCAGCTCACCAGGATCGGGGAGTAGCAATCAGCCCCAGCATTTT.

The sample holds one count of this clone. The chain combines TRBV11-2 with TRBJ1-4, with TRBD1 identical over 11 bases. Per the germline V gene, CDR1 is SGHAT and CDR2 is FQNNGV. J was trimmed by 5 bases and V by 3 bases; bases with no gene match: 2. The CDR3 totals 15 residues. The CDR3 loop reads CASSLGTGGNEKLFF. In DNA, the CDR3 is TGTGCCAGCAGCTTGGGGACAGGGGGGAATGAAAAACTGTTTTTT.

The chain is built from TRBV5-1 and TRBJ1-1; D possibly corresponds to TRBD1 (5 bases). The V end was cut by 2 bases, the J end by 5 bases, with 13 bases between. CDR3 length: 14 residues. In germline, CDR1 is SGHRS, CDR2 YFSETQ. CDR3 bases: TGCGCCAGCAGCTTCGGGCAGGGAAGGACTGAAGCTTTCTTT. It encodes CASSFGQGRTEAFF. Complete variable domain (other parts from reference TRBV5-1 and TRBJ1-1): KAGVTQTPRYLIKTRGQQVTLSCSPISGHRSVSWYQQTPGQGLQFLFEYFSETQRNKGNFPGRFSGRQFSNSRSEMNVSTLELGDSALYLCASSFGQGRTEAFFGQGTRLTVV.

The chain links TRBV28 to TRBJ2-1; possibly TRBD1 or TRBD2 for D (5 bases each). Germline lookup yields CDR1 MDHEN and CDR2 SYDVKM. The CDR3 loop spans 15 amino acids. V was cut by 6 bases and J by 5 bases, with 17 bases left in between. CDR3 DNA sequence: TGTGCCAGCAGCCTCCCCGGGACCCTGAACAATGAGCAGTTCTTC. As protein: CASSLPGTLNNEQFF.

This rearrangement joins TRBV28 to TRBJ2-1; no reliable D call. Trimming took 1 base from V and 7 from J, leaving 8 bases between them. The CDR3 loop spans 13 amino acids. Per the germline V gene, CDR1 is MDHEN and CDR2 is SYDVKM. The CDR3 reads CASSLSWGNEQFF. DNA of the CDR3: TGTGCCAGCAGTTTATCTTGGGGAAATGAGCAGTTCTTC.

This chain uses TRBV9 with TRBJ2-1; TRBD2 might be the D (6 bases). CDR3 length equals 16 residues. Germline loops: CDR1 SGDLS, CDR2 YYNGEE. Trimming took 2 bases from V and 9 from J, leaving 21 bases between them. CDR3 DNA sequence: TGTGCCAGCAGCGTTGGGCCCGACGGGGCCGGGAGTGAGCAGTTCTTC. It translates to CASSVGPDGAGSEQFF.

This chain uses TRBV30 with TRBJ2-4; possibly TRBD2 for D (5 bases). V was shortened by 2 bases and J by 0 bases, with 8 bases between the two germline ends. From germline, CDR1 is GTSNPN and CDR2 SVGIG (reference sequence). CDR3 length: 14 residues. CDR3 protein: CAWSIGLAKNIQYF. DNA of the CDR3: TGTGCCTGGAGTATCGGACTAGCCAAAAACATTCAGTACTTC. The full variable domain, with the rest looked up from reference TRBV30 and TRBJ2-4, is SQTIHQWPATLVQPVGSPLSLECTVEGTSNPNLYWYRQAAGRGLQLLFYSVGIGQISSEVPQNLSASRPQDRQFILSSKKLLLSDSGFYLCAWSIGLAKNIQYFGAGTRLSVL.